A single sample is the source of the 30 T cell receptor beta chains below, sequenced in a study of T cells in Graves' hyperthyroidism and ophthalmopathy. It was RNA transcripts that yielded the amplified TCR beta CDR3 regions. With the HTBI primer set, the TCR CDR3 went through a first round of RT-PCR. TCRdb passed the multiplex PCR reads through MiXCR, listing each CDR3 protein once. The sample gives around 600,000 distinct CDR3 sequences, about 14% of which show up once; around 13% is in the top ten. The sequenced sample consisted of blood. All receptors come from a woman in her fifties or sixties with Graves' ophthalmopathy.

This chain joins TRBV7-6 and TRBJ2-6, with TRBD2 matching 7 bases. The germline V gene has CDR1 SGHVS and CDR2 FNYEAQ. The CDR3 contains 15 residues. V was pared by 5 bases and J by 5 bases, with 6 bases of the junction left unmatched. CDR3 sequence: CASSQAGERANVLTF. As DNA, the CDR3 is TGTGCCAGCAGCCAGGCGGGGGAAAGGGCCAACGTCCTGACTTTC.

This clonotype showed up many times. The chain employs TRBV18 and TRBJ2-2; 7 bases map to TRBD1. Germline V CDR1 and CDR2: KGHSH, LQKENI. This CDR3 has 16 amino acids. The J segment lost 0 bases and the V segment lost 3 bases, leaving 4 bases of the junction unmatched. The CDR3 bases are TGTGCCAGCTCACCTTCCGGGACAGCGAACACCGGGGAGCTGTTTTTT. Its translation is CASSPSGTANTGELFF.

This clonotype was observed a handful of times. The chain combines TRBV20-1 with TRBJ2-1; the D call may be TRBD1 or TRBD2 (5 bases each). Trimming pared 4 bases from V and 6 bases from J, leaving 22 bases between. There are 16 residues in the CDR3. From germline, CDR1 is DFQATT and CDR2 SNEGSKA (reference sequence). CDR3 residues: CSAKDPGRGDRNEQFF. CDR3 bases: TGCAGTGCTAAAGATCCGGGAAGGGGTGACCGCAATGAGCAGTTCTTC.

The chain employs TRBV6-5 and TRBJ1-3; D gene unclear. The CDR3 runs 15 residues. V shed 2 bases and J shed 0 bases, with 8 bases lying between them. Germline assignment: CDR1 MNHEY and CDR2 SVGAGI. The CDR3 reads CASSYGSSSGNTIYF. The CDR3 DNA is TGTGCCAGCAGTTACGGTAGTTCCTCTGGAAACACCATATATTTT.

With respect to this clonotype: This may stem from a read error, because a much larger clone lies one nucleotide away. The chain is built from TRBV12-3 or TRBV12-4 and TRBJ1-5, with D possibly TRBD1 on 5 matching bases. Trimming pared 0 bases from V and 3 bases from J, leaving 12 bases between. There are 16 residues in the CDR3. CDR3 sequence reads: CASSLAPGLVNQPQHF. The CDR3 nucleotides are TGTGCCAGCAGTTTAGCACCAGGGCTTGTCAATCAGCCCCAGCATTTT.

This clonotype was observed at least ten times. The rearrangement joins TRBV7-8 to TRBJ1-4; D is uncertain. CDR3 length equals 14 residues. Germline CDR1 and CDR2: SGHVS and FQNEAQ. V shed 0 bases and J shed 8 bases, with 10 bases lying between them. The CDR3 sequence: CASSLAMFGEKLFF. CDR3 DNA: TGTGCCAGCAGCTTAGCGATGTTTGGGGAAAAACTGTTTTTT.

In its sample, this clonotype was seen many times. The J gene is TRBJ2-7, the V gene TRBV7-2; D possibly matches TRBD1 or TRBD2 (5 bases each). The CDR3 covers 15 residues. Trimming cost V 3 bases and J 2 bases, with 14 bases left between them. Germline V gene data show CDR1 as SGHTA and CDR2 as FQGNSA. CDR3 region: CASSFSGTPTYEQYF. The DNA of the CDR3 is TGTGCCAGCAGCTTCTCCGGGACCCCAACCTACGAGCAGTACTTC.

Many counts were recorded for this clonotype. The V gene is TRBV12-3 or TRBV12-4, the J gene TRBJ2-2; unclear D gene. V lost 10 bases to trimming and J lost 4 bases, with 10 bases between them. The CDR3 totals 12 residues. The CDR3 region has the DNA TGTGCCACCACGACACCCACCGGGGAGCTGTTTTTT. This codes for CATTTPTGELFF.

There are a few counts of this clonotype. The chain links TRBV12-3 or TRBV12-4 to TRBJ1-2, with a tentative D call TRBD1 (6 bases). CDR3 size: 14 residues. The V gene lost 3 bases and the J gene lost 1 base, with 9 bases spanning the gap. In nucleotides, the CDR3 is TGTGCCAGCAGTTTGCCAGGGGTTAACTATGGCTACACCTTC. It yields the protein CASSLPGVNYGYTF.

This clonotype occurred many times. CDR3 sequence reads: CSGSSGLAGEQYF. Here the CDR3 DNA reads TGCAGTGGGTCGTCGGGACTAGCCGGCGAGCAGTACTTC. The rearrangement links TRBV20-1 to TRBJ2-7; 9 bases are a match to TRBD2. CDR3 length equals 13 residues. CDR1 and CDR2 (germline): DFQATT, SNEGSKA (reference sequence). J lost 6 bases, V lost 7 bases, and 10 bases had no gene match.

The J gene is TRBJ1-3, the V gene TRBV29-1; the D gene is possibly TRBD1 (6 bases). V was clipped by 7 bases and J by 0 bases, with 13 bases between them. The germline gives CDR1 SQVTM, CDR2 ANQGSEA. The CDR3 length is 14 residues. This CDR3 reads CSGRTDLSGNTIYF. CDR3 in DNA: TGCAGCGGGAGGACAGACCTCTCTGGAAACACCATATATTTT.

This clonotype was found many times. The chain is built from TRBV5-8 and TRBJ1-1, with a tentative D call TRBD1 (5 bases). The CDR3 is made up of 14 amino acids. In germline, CDR1 is SGHTS, CDR2 YDEGEE. V was trimmed by 3 bases and J by 6 bases, leaving 15 bases between them. CDR3 in amino acids: CASSWGQPRSEAFF. Here the CDR3 DNA reads TGTGCCAGCAGCTGGGGCCAGCCCCGGTCTGAAGCTTTCTTT.

This clonotype was counted between two and nine times. V usage is TRBV6-1 and J usage is TRBJ2-5, with D possibly TRBD1 on 6 matching bases. Germline CDR1 and CDR2: MNHNS and SASEGT. This CDR3 has 14 residues. V was shortened by 6 bases and J by 2 bases, with 13 bases between the two germline ends. As DNA, the CDR3 is TGTGCCAGCAGGTGGACAGAACTACAAGAGACCCAGTACTTC. Protein product: CASRWTELQETQYF.

In this sample, this clonotype turned up many times. The J gene is TRBJ1-2, the V gene TRBV12-3 or TRBV12-4; no definite D call. V shed 2 bases and J shed 8 bases, with 21 bases lying between them. This CDR3 region has 16 residues. The CDR3 is CASSLLGRRAADGYTF. CDR3 DNA sequence: TGTGCCAGCAGTTTACTCGGCAGGCGCGCAGCGGACGGCTACACCTTC.

Only a few counts were recorded for this clonotype. The rearrangement uses TRBV7-2 and TRBJ1-4; D perhaps matches TRBD1 (5 bases). Trimming stripped 3 bases from V and 10 bases from J, with 18 bases between. The CDR3 covers 15 residues. The germline V gene encodes CDR1 SGHTA and CDR2 FQGNSA. The CDR3 nucleotides are TGTGCCAGCAGCTTTTGGGGGGGTCGAGATTCAAAACTGTTTTTT. Translated, it gives CASSFWGGRDSKLFF.

This clonotype was recorded many times. The J gene is TRBJ2-7, the V gene TRBV10-3; 7 nucleotides line up with TRBD2. The CDR3 loop spans 15 amino acids. Per the germline V gene, CDR1 is ENHRY and CDR2 is SYGVKD. The V gene end was trimmed by 6 bases and the J gene end by 2 bases; junction bases not matched to a gene: 10. The CDR3 DNA sequence: TGTGCCATCAGGAGGGAGGGCGGGAGCCCCTACGAGCAGTACTTC. Encoded protein: CAIRREGGSPYEQYF.

This clonotype was seen ten or more times. The chain has TRBV5-1 and TRBJ2-3; 7 bases fit TRBD1. Germline V CDR1 and CDR2: SGHRS, YFSETQ. With V trimmed by 4 bases and J by 6 bases, 11 bases remained unmatched. This CDR3 has 15 amino acids. As DNA, the CDR3 is TGCGCCAGCAGCAAACAGGGGAAGAGTCGGGATACGCAGTATTTT. It is translated as CASSKQGKSRDTQYF.

This clonotype was found many times. The V and J genes are TRBV3-1 and TRBJ1-5; TRBD1 is a possible D gene (6 bases). Trimming removed 0 bases from V and 6 bases from J, with 12 bases in between. Germline CDR1 is LGHDT and CDR2 is YNNKEL (reference sequence). There are 15 residues in the CDR3. As DNA, the CDR3 is TGTGCCAGCAGCCAAGATTCCGGGGGCGGTCAGCCCCAGCATTTT. Translating it yields CASSQDSGGGQPQHF.

V and J are TRBV11-2 and TRBJ1-4; D is undetermined. The CDR3 is 16 amino acids. Germline V gives CDR1 SGHAT, CDR2 FQNNGV. Between the trimmed V and J ends, which lost 2 bases and 2 bases, there was a span of 12 bases. The DNA of the CDR3 is TGTGCCAGCAGCTTATGGAATCGGCCTACTAATGAAAAACTGTTTTTT. Translation gives CASSLWNRPTNEKLFF.

This clonotype occurred many times. The chain recombines TRBV10-3 with TRBJ2-7; 8 positions agree with TRBD1. CDR3 length: 16 residues. V shed 3 bases, J shed 2 bases, and the junction held 9 bases outside the gene matches. Germline values: CDR1 ENHRY, CDR2 SYGVKD. In nucleotides, the CDR3 is TGTGCCATCAGTGACCGGACAGGGAAGAATCCCTACGAGCAGTACTTC. Its protein is CAISDRTGKNPYEQYF.

As for this clonotype: A much more abundant neighbour one base away suggests this may be a read error. V gene TRBV20-1 combines with J gene TRBJ2-5; D possibly corresponds to TRBD2 (6 bases). TRBJ2-1 matches the DNA end more closely, so the J call is doubtful. Germline values: CDR1 DFQATT, CDR2 SNEGSKA (reference sequence). This CDR3 spans 15 amino acids. The CDR3 DNA reads as TGCAGTGCTAATGGACTAATTATAAACCAAGAGACCCAGTTCTTC. Its protein product is CSANGLIINQETQFF.

The chain is built from TRBV12-3 or TRBV12-4 and TRBJ1-5, with 8 bases aligning to TRBD1. The trim removed 4 bases at V and 0 bases at J, leaving 2 bases unmatched. This CDR3 has 15 amino acids. The CDR3 spells CASSSTGVSNQPQHF. The DNA of the CDR3 is TGTGCCAGCAGTTCGACAGGGGTTAGCAATCAGCCCCAGCATTTT.

The chain is built from TRBV4-1 and TRBJ2-5; 7 bases fit TRBD1. The CDR3 sequence is 16 residues long. V was clipped by 3 bases and J by 2 bases; unmatched bases: 9. Germline-derived CDR1 and CDR2 are MGHRA and YSYEKL. The CDR3: CASSQDITGVQETQYF. The CDR3 coding sequence is TGCGCCAGCAGCCAGGATATTACAGGGGTTCAAGAGACCCAGTACTTC.

The CDR3 DNA sequence: TGCGCCAGCAGCTTTGCCAGGGAGCTAACTAATGAAAAACTGTTTTTT. Residues: CASSFARELTNEKLFF. The chain is built from TRBV5-1 and TRBJ1-4; perhaps TRBD1 as D (5 bases). This CDR3 has 16 residues. The ends were cut back, 2 bases at V and 1 base at J, with 12 bases in the middle. Germline V gene data show CDR1 as SGHRS and CDR2 as YFSETQ.

This clonotype turned up a few times. V usage is TRBV25-1 and J usage is TRBJ2-1, with a weak D call TRBD1 (5 bases). There are 12 residues in the CDR3. Germline V lookup: CDR1 MGHDK, CDR2 SYGVNS. V was cut by 6 bases and J by 5 bases, with 8 bases left in between. CDR3 protein: CASRKGNNEQFF. The CDR3 nucleotides read TGTGCCAGCAGGAAGGGGAACAATGAGCAGTTCTTC. The full variable domain, rest sourced from reference TRBV25-1 and TRBJ2-1, is EADIYQTPRYLVIGTGKKITLECSQTMGHDKMYWYQQDPGMELHLIHYSYGVNSTEKGDLSSESTVSRIRTEHFPLTLESARPSHTSQYLCASRKGNNEQFFGPGTRLTVL.

This clonotype was counted only a few times. The chain uses TRBV28 and TRBJ1-4, with 7 bases lining up with TRBD1. CDR3 size: 16 residues. With 6 bases clipped from V and 0 bases from J, the junction kept 7 bases outside the gene matches. In germline, CDR1 is MDHEN, CDR2 SYDVKM. In DNA, the CDR3 is TGTGCCAGCAGCCCTCGACAGGGTCCAACTAATGAAAAACTGTTTTTT. It translates to CASSPRQGPTNEKLFF.

The rearrangement joins TRBV24-1 to TRBJ2-1; 7 bases line up with TRBD2. Germline loops: CDR1 KGHDR, CDR2 SFDVKD. J lost 2 bases, V lost 6 bases, and 0 bases had no gene match. The CDR3 contains 13 residues. The DNA of the CDR3 is TGTGCCACCAGTCGGGAGGCCTACAATGAGCAGTTCTTC. This translates into CATSREAYNEQFF.

This clonotype showed up just a few times. This chain links TRBV7-2 with TRBJ2-1; D is possibly TRBD1 (6 bases). The CDR3 has 15 residues. Germline-derived CDR1 and CDR2 are SGHTA and FQGNSA. Trimming removed 4 bases from V and 3 bases from J, with 13 bases in between. CDR3 in DNA: TGTGCCAGCAGCTCCGCCGACAGGTTCTACAATGAGCAGTTCTTC. It encodes CASSSADRFYNEQFF.

CDR3 sequence: CASSLDQGLDEQYF. In nucleotides, the CDR3 is TGTGCCAGCAGCTTGGATCAGGGGTTGGACGAGCAGTACTTC. This sequence joins TRBV5-8 and TRBJ2-7, with a weak D call TRBD1 (6 bases). This CDR3 region has 14 residues. Germline values: CDR1 SGHTS, CDR2 YDEGEE. V was cut by 0 bases and J by 5 bases, with 12 bases left in between.

This sequence joins TRBV2 and TRBJ1-6, with TRBD1 as a possible D gene (5 bases). Germline loops: CDR1 SNHLY, CDR2 FYNNEI. The CDR3 has 16 residues. The V end lost 4 bases, the J end lost 0 bases, and 10 bases lay between the germline ends. CDR3 DNA: TGTGCCAGCAGTGCGAGGGGAAGCTCCTATAATTCACCCCTCCACTTT. Its protein product is CASSARGSSYNSPLHF. Drawing the rest from reference TRBV2 and TRBJ1-6, the complete variable domain is EPEVTQTPSHQVTQMGQEVILRCVPISNHLYFYWYRQILGQKVEFLVSFYNNEISEKSEIFDDQFSVERPDGSNFTLKIRSTKLEDSAMYFCASSARGSSYNSPLHFGNGTRLTVT.